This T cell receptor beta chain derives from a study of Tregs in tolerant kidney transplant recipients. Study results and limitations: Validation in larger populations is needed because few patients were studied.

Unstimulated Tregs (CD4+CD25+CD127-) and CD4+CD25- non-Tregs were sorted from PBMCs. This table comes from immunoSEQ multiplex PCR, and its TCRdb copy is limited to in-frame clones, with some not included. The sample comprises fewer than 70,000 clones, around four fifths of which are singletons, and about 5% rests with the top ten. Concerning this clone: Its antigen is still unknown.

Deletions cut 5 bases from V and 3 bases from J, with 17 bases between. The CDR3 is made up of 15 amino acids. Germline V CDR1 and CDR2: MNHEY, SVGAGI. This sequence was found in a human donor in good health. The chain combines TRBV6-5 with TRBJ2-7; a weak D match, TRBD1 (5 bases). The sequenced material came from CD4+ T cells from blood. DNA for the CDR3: TGTGCCAGCAGTCGTTATACCTCAGGGTTCTACGAGCAGTACTTC. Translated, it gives CASSRYTSGFYEQYF.